This record looks at one TCR beta chain sequence and its context. Its antigen remains unidentified. The CDR3 is 13 residues long. V lost 1 base, J lost 0 bases, and 4 bases lay in between. Germline CDR1 SGHRS, CDR2 YFSETQ. The entry originates in a study of cytomegalovirus exposure and HLA in healthy donors. Study-wide points: In a later analysis, parvovirus B19, influenza, CMV and Epstein-Barr virus appeared linked to several top co-occurrence clusters. Accurate prediction of HLA-A and HLA-B alleles (for most subjects) was reportedly achieved from TCR beta sequences. In a later analysis, a missense DCLRE1C variant was linked to TCR beta V- and J-gene trimming. It is likely that the observed cluster of highly shared sequence variants was a sequencing artifact.

The PCR contained 60 Vbeta and 13 Jbeta primers. Sequenced by immunoSEQ multiplex PCR; TCRdb stores in-frame clones only, minus some. This repertoire comprises over 150,000 clones; its ten largest clones make up roughly 0.74%. The sequenced material came from PBMCs. The receptor's source is a boy aged 5 to 17 in good health and CMV-seronegative. The rearrangement links TRBV5-1 to TRBJ1-1; D is ambiguous. The CDR3 DNA sequence: TGCGCCAGCAGCTTGATCATGAACACTGAAGCTTTCTTT. This gives the protein CASSLIMNTEAFF.